One sample yielded the 30 T cell receptor beta chains listed below, sequenced in a study of T cell repertoires in cytomegalovirus infection. Their antigens are not known. TCRdb re-derived calls from the reads in MiXCR, one entry per CDR3 protein. The data show a few hundred thousand distinct CDR3 sequences, with roughly a third seen just once and 17% held by the top ten. Sequencing used cultured PBMCs, obtained from culture after CMV antigen stimulation. All receptors come from a human donor in good health (CMV status not recorded). Some clones in this sample may be carry-over from other donors' samples.

This clonotype was recorded a few times. The rearrangement uses TRBV28 and TRBJ2-5; 8 bases match TRBD1. The CDR3 length is 14 residues. The V segment lost 8 bases and the J segment 0 bases; nucleotides outside the gene matches: 5. CDR1 is MDHEN, CDR2 SYDVKM, per germline. The CDR3 DNA reads as TGTGCCAGCTTGGACAGGGTTGACCAAGAGACCCAGTACTTC. As protein: CASLDRVDQETQYF. Drawing the rest from reference TRBV28 and TRBJ2-5, the complete variable domain is DVKVTQSSRYLVKRTGEKVFLECVQDMDHENMFWYRQDPGLGLRLIYFSYDVKMKEKGDIPEGYSVSREKKERFSLILESASTNQTSMYLCASLDRVDQETQYFGPGTRLLVL.

The chain joins TRBV10-3 to TRBJ2-7; 9 nucleotides line up with TRBD2. Germline values: CDR1 ENHRY, CDR2 SYGVKD. The V and J ends lost 3 bases and 10 bases, in that order; junction bases with no gene match: 7. This CDR3 has 13 amino acids. CDR3 region: CAISDSGLAVQYV. CDR3 DNA sequence: TGTGCCATCAGTGACTCGGGACTAGCAGTACAGTACGTC.

In this sample, this clonotype turned up a few times. The rearrangement joins TRBV4-3 to TRBJ1-6; TRBD1 aligns across 9 bases. Unmatched junction bases numbered 10, after V lost 3 bases and J lost 10 bases. The V gene's germline CDR1 is LGHNA and CDR2 YSLEER. The CDR3 runs 16 residues. CDR3 DNA: TGCGCCAGCAGCCAGGTCCCGGGACAGGGCGACTCACCCCTCCACTTT. Encoded protein: CASSQVPGQGDSPLHF.

This clonotype was found a few times. The gene calls are TRBV6-1 and TRBJ2-7, with a possible D match to TRBD1 (8 bases). This CDR3 contains 14 residues. The germline V and J ends were trimmed by 7 bases and 3 bases, with 16 bases remaining between them. The V gene's germline CDR1 is MNHNS and CDR2 SASEGT. The CDR3, as DNA: TGTGCCAGCACCAGCGGGACAGGTAACTACGAGCAGTACGTC. It specifies CASTSGTGNYEQYV.

V is TRBV7-6 and J is TRBJ2-1; a possible D gene is TRBD2 (6 bases). This CDR3 spans 12 amino acids. CDR1 SGHVS and CDR2 FNYEAQ come from the germline V gene. The ends were cut back, 5 bases at V and 15 bases at J, with 17 bases in the middle. The chain's CDR3 is CASSLFGGAAFF. In DNA form, the CDR3 reads TGTGCCAGCAGCCTTTTCGGGGGTGCGGCGTTCTTC. Based on the CDR3 plus reference TRBV7-6 and TRBJ2-1, the full variable domain is GAGVSQSPRYKVTKRGQDVALRCDPISGHVSLYWYRQALGQGPEFLTYFNYEAQQDKSGLPNDRFSAERPEGSISTLTIQRTEQRDSAMYRCASSLFGGAAFFGPGTRLTVL.

In its sample, this clonotype was seen a few times. The rearrangement joins TRBV12-3 or TRBV12-4 to TRBJ1-2, with D tentatively TRBD1 (5 bases). The CDR3 has 12 residues. Trimming removed 3 bases at V and 10 bases at J, with 12 bases between. CDR3 coding DNA: TGTGCCAGCAGTTTCGCCCGACAGTCCTACACCTTC. Residues: CASSFARQSYTF.

In regard to this clonotype: This may stem from a read error, because a much larger clone lies one nucleotide away. This chain connects TRBV12-3 or TRBV12-4 to TRBJ2-7; D not resolved. CDR3 size: 17 residues. V dropped 2 bases and J dropped 3 bases, with 20 bases sitting between them. The DNA for the CDR3 is TGTGCCAGCAGTTTAAGGGCCAGATCACGGCCGGGCTACGAGCAGTACTTC. Protein sequence: CASSLRARSRPGYEQYF.

The chain carries TRBV15 and TRBJ1-2; D unclear. The CDR3 is made up of 13 amino acids. V was pared by 0 bases and J by 2 bases, with 4 bases between. CDR1 is LNHNV, CDR2 YYDKDF, per germline (reference sequence). CDR3 DNA: TGTGCCACCAGCAGAGACAAGAACTATGGCTACACCTTC. Protein: CATSRDKNYGYTF.

Only a few counts were recorded for this clonotype. The chain couples TRBV6-2 or TRBV6-3 to TRBJ2-7; 8 nucleotides line up with TRBD2. Germline lookup yields CDR1 MNHEY and CDR2 SVGEGT. J lost 4 bases, V lost 4 bases, and 15 bases had no gene match. The CDR3 runs 17 residues. CDR3 residues: CASSSAPGGRRGYEQYV. CDR3 coding DNA: TGTGCCAGCAGTTCCGCTCCAGGCGGGAGGAGAGGATACGAGCAGTACGTC.

The chain couples TRBV28 to TRBJ2-3; 9 bases are a match to TRBD2. The V gene end was trimmed by 2 bases and the J gene end by 4 bases; junction bases not matched to a gene: 1. Looked up from germline, CDR1 is MDHEN and CDR2 is SYDVKM. The CDR3 loop spans 14 amino acids. CDR3 sequence: CASSLQRGADTQYF. The CDR3 DNA sequence: TGTGCCAGCAGTTTACAGCGGGGGGCAGATACGCAGTATTTT.

The rearrangement uses TRBV7-2 and TRBJ1-5; 11 bases map to TRBD1. CDR1 is SGHTA, CDR2 FQGNSA, per germline. The CDR3 loop spans 15 amino acids. With V trimmed by 5 bases and J by 6 bases, 6 bases remained unmatched. CDR3 residues: CASSDGTGGAQPQHF. CDR3 DNA sequence: TGTGCCAGCAGCGACGGGACAGGGGGGGCTCAGCCCCAGCATTTT. Full variable domain (remainder filled in from reference TRBV7-2 and TRBJ1-5): GAGVSQSPSNKVTEKGKDVELRCDPISGHTALYWYRQSLGQGLEFLIYFQGNSAPDKSGLPSDRFSAERTGGSVSTLTIQRTQQEDSAVYLCASSDGTGGAQPQHFGDGTRLSIL.

The gene calls are TRBV7-2 and TRBJ2-5, with TRBD2 as a possible D gene (6 bases). V dropped 5 bases and J dropped 5 bases, with 12 bases sitting between them. Germline V gene data show CDR1 as SGHTA and CDR2 as FQGNSA. The CDR3 sequence is 13 residues long. CDR3 residues: CASSPRLEETQYF. Written as DNA, the CDR3 is TGTGCCAGCAGCCCCCGACTAGAGGAGACCCAGTACTTC.

This clonotype came up many times. The DNA for the CDR3 is TGTGCCACCGGGAGGAATAATTCACCCCTCCACTTT. It translates to CATGRNNSPLHF. This sequence joins TRBV7-2 and TRBJ1-6; D unclear. In germline, CDR1 is SGHTA, CDR2 FQGNSA. V lost 10 bases to trimming and J lost 5 bases, with 9 bases between them. CDR3 length: 12 residues.

The rearrangement uses TRBV11-3 and TRBJ1-4; 7 bases line up with TRBD1. There are 14 residues in the CDR3. After removal of 7 bases from V and 8 bases from J, the junction contained 10 bases not matched to a gene. CDR1 is SGHNT and CDR2 is YENEEA in the germline V gene. This chain's CDR3 is CASTGGGREEKLFF. The CDR3, as DNA: TGTGCCAGCACCGGAGGGGGCCGAGAGGAAAAACTGTTTTTT. The entire variable domain, with the rest obtained from reference TRBV11-3 and TRBJ1-4, is as follows: EAGVVQSPRYKIIEKKQPVAFWCNPISGHNTLYWYLQNLGQGPELLIRYENEEAVDDSQLPKDRFSAERLKGVDSTLKIQPAELGDSAVYLCASTGGGREEKLFFGSGTQLSVL.

This clonotype was picked up a small number of times. The V gene is TRBV12-3 or TRBV12-4, the J gene TRBJ1-5; 7 nucleotides agree with TRBD1. J lost 0 bases, V lost 4 bases, and 9 bases had no gene match. The CDR3 covers 17 residues. The CDR3 DNA follows: TGTGCCAGCAGTTATGGGGACAGAAAAAATAGCAATCAGCCCCAGCATTTT. The encoded protein is CASSYGDRKNSNQPQHF.

This clonotype has just one count. This chain links TRBV20-1 with TRBJ1-2, with TRBD1 as a possible D gene (5 bases). Trimming took 0 bases from V and 8 from J, leaving 13 bases between them. The CDR3 loop spans 13 amino acids. Per germline, CDR1 DFQATT and CDR2 SNEGSKA (reference sequence). CDR3 DNA: TGCAGTGCTAGAGATCGAGGCAGGGAAGGCTACACCTTC. This codes for CSARDRGREGYTF.

There are a few counts of this clonotype. The chain recombines TRBV20-1 with TRBJ2-3; maybe TRBD2 (6 bases). Germline loops: CDR1 DFQATT, CDR2 SNEGSKA (reference sequence). The ends were cut back, 6 bases at V and 0 bases at J, with 16 bases in the middle. This CDR3 has 15 amino acids. This chain's CDR3 is CSAHRASDSTDTQYF. In DNA, the CDR3 is TGCAGTGCCCACCGGGCTAGCGATAGCACAGATACGCAGTATTTT.

The sample holds a few counts of this clonotype. The J gene is TRBJ2-3, the V gene TRBV3-1; 12 positions match TRBD2. V dropped 7 bases and J dropped 3; count of bases not matched to a gene: 5. The germline V gene encodes CDR1 LGHDT and CDR2 YNNKEL (reference sequence). This CDR3 spans 15 amino acids. As DNA, the CDR3 is TGTGCCAGCACCGCTAGCGGGAGGGCGACAGATACGCAGTATTTT. This gives the protein CASTASGRATDTQYF.

This clonotype has at least ten counts. The gene calls are TRBV7-2 and TRBJ1-5; D uncertain. V dropped 5 bases and J dropped 6 bases, with 11 bases sitting between them. The CDR3 length is 13 residues. Germline loops: CDR1 SGHTA, CDR2 FQGNSA. As DNA, the CDR3 is TGTGCCAGCAGCGAGAATGAAGGTCAGCCCCAGCATTTT. Translation gives CASSENEGQPQHF. The full variable domain, completed using reference TRBV7-2 and TRBJ1-5, is GAGVSQSPSNKVTEKGKDVELRCDPISGHTALYWYRQSLGQGLEFLIYFQGNSAPDKSGLPSDRFSAERTGGSVSTLTIQRTQQEDSAVYLCASSENEGQPQHFGDGTRLSIL.

V is TRBV29-1 and J is TRBJ1-2, with D perhaps TRBD1 (6 bases). The CDR3 contains 13 residues. With 1 base removed from V and 1 base from J, the gap between germline ends came to 7 bases. Germline V gives CDR1 SQVTM, CDR2 ANQGSEA. The CDR3 bases are TGCAGCGTTGAAGGGACAGTTAACTATGGCTACACCTTC. The encoded protein is CSVEGTVNYGYTF.

The chain links TRBV2 to TRBJ2-1; TRBD2 might be the D (6 bases). The CDR3 runs 12 residues. Trimming took 0 bases from V and 15 from J, leaving 12 bases between them. CDR1 and CDR2 (germline): SNHLY, FYNNEI. The CDR3 sequence: CASSEASGLRFF. The CDR3 DNA is TGTGCCAGCAGTGAAGCTTCCGGACTAAGGTTCTTC.

J is TRBJ1-5 and V is TRBV6-6; D is undetermined. CDR1 is MNHNY and CDR2 is SVGAGI in the germline V gene (reference sequence). With 10 bases removed from V and 2 bases from J, the gap between germline ends came to 12 bases. The CDR3 consists of 13 residues. The CDR3 DNA follows: TGTGCCACCGAGGTCCGTGGCAATCAGCCCCAGCATTTT. Translated: CATEVRGNQPQHF.

The chain joins TRBV4-3 to TRBJ2-5; D not resolved. Germline-derived CDR1 and CDR2 are LGHNA and YSLEER. CDR3 length equals 13 residues. With 6 bases removed from V and 4 bases from J, the gap between germline ends came to 12 bases. As DNA, the CDR3 is TGCGCCAGCAGTTCCGCCCCGCCAGAGACCCAGTACTTC. It translates to CASSSAPPETQYF.

The chain has TRBV12-3 or TRBV12-4 and TRBJ2-1; 16 positions match TRBD2. V shed 5 bases and J 10 bases; nucleotides not matched to a gene: 17. This CDR3 comprises 19 residues. DNA for the CDR3: TGTGCCAGCAGTATCTGGACCGGGACTAGCGGGAGGGCCTGTTCCGAGCAGTTCTTC. Its protein product is CASSIWTGTSGRACSEQFF.

The chain employs TRBV4-3 and TRBJ2-4; tentative D call: TRBD1 (6 bases). This CDR3 region has 15 residues. Germline CDR1 and CDR2: LGHNA and YSLEER. Trimming shortened V by 0 bases and J by 2 bases, and 8 bases separated the two germline ends. The CDR3 spells CASSQEGATKNIQYF. As DNA, the CDR3 is TGCGCCAGCAGCCAAGAGGGGGCCACCAAAAACATTCAGTACTTC.

This clonotype was seen only a few times. CDR3: CSVKGDSYEQYF. The CDR3 nucleotides are TGCAGCGTCAAGGGCGATTCCTACGAGCAGTACTTC. The chain combines TRBV29-1 with TRBJ2-7; D gene ambiguous. The CDR3 has 12 amino acids. Germline CDR1 is SQVTM and CDR2 is ANQGSEA. V lost 6 bases and J lost 1, with 10 bases in between.

The chain has TRBV14 and TRBJ2-1; TRBD2 agrees at 9 bases. The junction had 3 bases not matched to a gene; V was cut back by 0 bases and J by 0 bases. Germline values: CDR1 SGHDN, CDR2 FVKESK. This CDR3 comprises 17 residues. In DNA, the CDR3 is TGTGCCAGCAGCCAAGATGCTAGCGGGATCTCCTACAATGAGCAGTTCTTC. Translation gives CASSQDASGISYNEQFF.

This clonotype showed up just a few times. The chain employs TRBV6-2 or TRBV6-3 and TRBJ2-5; a weak D match, TRBD2 (5 bases). The CDR3 length is 15 residues. Per germline, CDR1 MNHEY and CDR2 SVGEGT. Trimming pared 2 bases from V and 2 bases from J, leaving 12 bases between. CDR3 nucleotides: TGTGCCAGCAGTTACCCAACGGGGATACAAGAGACCCAGTACTTC. Translating it yields CASSYPTGIQETQYF.

The chain couples TRBV12-5 to TRBJ1-5, with a weak D call TRBD1 (5 bases). The germline gives CDR1 LGHNT, CDR2 FRNRAP. V lost 2 bases and J lost 5, with 13 bases in between. This CDR3 has 15 amino acids. As DNA, the CDR3 is TGTGCTAGTGGTTTGTCTCAGGGTAGTTATCAGCCCCAGCATTTT. It is translated as CASGLSQGSYQPQHF. Based on the CDR3 plus reference TRBV12-5 and TRBJ1-5, the full variable domain is DARVTQTPRHKVTEMGQEVTMRCQPILGHNTVFWYRQTMMQGLELLAYFRNRAPLDDSGMPKDRFSAEMPDATLATLKIQPSEPRDSAVYFCASGLSQGSYQPQHFGDGTRLSIL.

This clonotype has only a few counts. The chain recombines TRBV27 with TRBJ1-6, with a tentative D call TRBD1 (6 bases). CDR1 MNHEY and CDR2 SMNVEV come from the germline V gene (reference sequence). The germline V and J ends were trimmed by 6 bases and 7 bases, with 19 bases remaining between them. CDR3 length: 16 amino acids. The CDR3 reads CASSRPPDSGNSPLHF. Written as DNA, the CDR3 is TGTGCCAGCAGCCGCCCGCCGGACAGCGGAAATTCACCCCTCCACTTT.